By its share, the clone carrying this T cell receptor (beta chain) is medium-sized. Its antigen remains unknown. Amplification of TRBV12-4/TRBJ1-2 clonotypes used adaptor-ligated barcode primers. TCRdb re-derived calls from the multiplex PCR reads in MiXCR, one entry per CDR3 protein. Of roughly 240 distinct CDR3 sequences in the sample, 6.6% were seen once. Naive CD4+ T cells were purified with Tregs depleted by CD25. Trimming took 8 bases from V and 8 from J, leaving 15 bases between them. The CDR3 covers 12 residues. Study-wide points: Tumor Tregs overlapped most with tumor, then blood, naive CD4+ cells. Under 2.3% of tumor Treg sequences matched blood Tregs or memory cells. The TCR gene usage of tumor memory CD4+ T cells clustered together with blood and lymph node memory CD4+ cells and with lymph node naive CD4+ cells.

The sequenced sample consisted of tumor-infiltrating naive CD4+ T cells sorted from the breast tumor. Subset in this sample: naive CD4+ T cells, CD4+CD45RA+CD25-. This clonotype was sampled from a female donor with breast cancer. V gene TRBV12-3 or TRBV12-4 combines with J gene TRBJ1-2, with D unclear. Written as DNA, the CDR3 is TGTGCCAGCGGAAGGGAAGGCTTCGGCTACACCTTC. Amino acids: CASGREGFGYTF.